The following is a T cell receptor (beta chain) sequence with its context. This CDR3 spans 14 amino acids. CDR1 and CDR2 (germline): MDHEN, SYDVKM. V was pared by 5 bases and J by 5 bases, with 13 bases between. The record originates from a study of technical replicates of blood from a handful of donors. The table came from immunoSEQ multiplex PCR; TCRdb's copy has only in-frame clones and leaves some out. Here the sample spans 65,000 to 90,000 clones, about 94% being singletons. This receptor was identified in a human donor in good health. The rearrangement joins TRBV28 to TRBJ1-5; no firm D call. Sequencing input: T cells isolated from PBMCs. CDR3 sequence (DNA): TGTGCCAGCAGTCTACCCATCAATTATCAGCCCCAGCATTTT. Amino acids: CASSLPINYQPQHF. Using reference TRBV28 and TRBJ1-5 for the parts outside the CDR3, the full variable domain is DVKVTQSSRYLVKRTGEKVFLECVQDMDHENMFWYRQDPGLGLRLIYFSYDVKMKEKGDIPEGYSVSREKKERFSLILESASTNQTSMYLCASSLPINYQPQHFGDGTRLSIL.